Sequencing of this TCR beta chain was carried out in a study of cytomegalovirus exposure and HLA in healthy donors. Study information: In an early release, HLA-typed donors contributed some 88 million unique TCR sequences. Study-level findings and limits: Among the sequence variants, a highly shared cluster was likely an artifact of sequencing. A few CMV-associated chains were confirmed in vitro to be specific for CMV antigens. Some V segments (TRBV6-2 and TRBV6-3 among them) were excluded as indistinguishable.

To note about this clone: Its specificity is not known.

There are 16 residues in the CDR3. Per the germline V gene, CDR1 is LNHNV and CDR2 is YYDKDF (reference sequence). V gave up 6 bases and J gave up 2 bases; unmatched junction bases: 8. This PCR relied on a set of 60 Vbeta primers and 13 Jbeta primers. Profiling relied on immunoSEQ multiplex PCR, and the TCRdb table lists in-frame clones only, not all of them. Of under 85,000 clones listed, around 62% are singletons. This chain connects TRBV15 to TRBJ2-3; 10 bases agree with TRBD1. The source of this sequence is a man in his forties or fifties in good health and CMV-seropositive. Sequencing was carried out using PBMCs. This chain's CDR3 is CATSRLGQGVTDTQYF. In nucleotides, the CDR3 is TGTGCCACCAGTCGGTTAGGACAGGGGGTCACAGATACGCAGTATTTT.